This paragraph covers one T cell receptor beta chain sequence. Germline CDR1 and CDR2: SEHNR and FQNEAQ (reference sequence). The CDR3 has 14 residues. Germline trimming cut 2 bases from V and 3 bases from J; bases unmatched to any gene: 3. This entry is derived from a study of blood T cell repertoires in COVID-19. Profiled with immunoSEQ multiplex PCR; TCRdb holds only in-frame clones, not every one. The sample holds a few hundred thousand clones, 90% seen once. The source of this sequence is a woman aged 60-75 years with COVID-19, enrolled during active disease. The sample comprised peripheral blood. V gene TRBV7-9 combines with J gene TRBJ1-2; 7 bases line up with TRBD1. The CDR3 reads CASSLLGTDYGYTF. CDR3 bases: TGTGCCAGCAGCTTATTGGGGACAGACTATGGCTACACCTTC.